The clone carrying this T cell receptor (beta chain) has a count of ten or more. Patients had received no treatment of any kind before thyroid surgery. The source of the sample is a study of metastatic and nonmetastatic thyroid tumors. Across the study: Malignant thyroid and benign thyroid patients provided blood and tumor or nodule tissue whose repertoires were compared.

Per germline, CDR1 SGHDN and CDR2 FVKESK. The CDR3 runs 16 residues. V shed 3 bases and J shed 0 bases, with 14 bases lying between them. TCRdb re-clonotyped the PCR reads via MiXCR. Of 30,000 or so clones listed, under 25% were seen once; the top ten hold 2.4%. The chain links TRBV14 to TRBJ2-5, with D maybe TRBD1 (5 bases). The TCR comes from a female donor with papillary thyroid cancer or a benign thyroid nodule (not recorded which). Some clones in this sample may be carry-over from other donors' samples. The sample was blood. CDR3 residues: CASSQIMGPNQETQYF. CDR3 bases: TGTGCCAGCAGCCAGATCATGGGGCCGAACCAAGAGACCCAGTACTTC.